This TCR beta chain was profiled in a study of cytomegalovirus exposure and HLA in healthy donors. Study conclusions and caveats: Further analysis was carried out later, and it showed several of the most significant clusters appearing linked to common viral pathogens.

As regards this clone: Its matching antigen is unknown.

The PCR employed 60 Vbeta primers together with 13 Jbeta primers. In the original processing: An analysis performed later counted 72 million or so unique TCR beta chains (roughly 11 million of them shared). Some clones are missing from TCRdb's copy, which holds only in-frame ones; the method was immunoSEQ multiplex PCR. D and trimming were read from the DNA, whereas the V and J calls and clone size are those reported in that table. In the table there are about 140,000 clones, around 80% of which are singletons. The germline V gene has CDR1 SGHVS and CDR2 FNYEAQ. CDR3 size: 17 residues. With 5 bases clipped from V and 1 base from J, the junction kept 12 bases outside the gene matches.

J is TRBJ1-1 and V is TRBV7-6, with 8 bases that match TRBD1. Material: PBMCs. This sequence was found in a man in his forties or fifties in good health and CMV-seronegative. In DNA form, the CDR3 reads TGTGCCAGCAGCCCCCGGGCAGGGGGCCTCCCGAACACTGAAGCTTTCTTT. It encodes CASSPRAGGLPNTEAFF.